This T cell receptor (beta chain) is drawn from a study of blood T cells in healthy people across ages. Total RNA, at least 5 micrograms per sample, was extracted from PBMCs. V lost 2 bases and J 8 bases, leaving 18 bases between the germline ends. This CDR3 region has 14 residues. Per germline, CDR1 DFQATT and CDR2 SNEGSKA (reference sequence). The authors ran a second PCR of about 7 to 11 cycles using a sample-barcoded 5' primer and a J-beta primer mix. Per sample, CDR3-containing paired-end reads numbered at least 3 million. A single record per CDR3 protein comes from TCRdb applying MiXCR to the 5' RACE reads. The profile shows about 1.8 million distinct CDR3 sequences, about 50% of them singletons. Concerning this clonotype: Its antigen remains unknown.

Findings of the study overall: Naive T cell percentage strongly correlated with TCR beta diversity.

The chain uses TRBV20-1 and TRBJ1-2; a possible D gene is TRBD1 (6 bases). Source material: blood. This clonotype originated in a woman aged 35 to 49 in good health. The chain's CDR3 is CSARPKTGSEGYTF. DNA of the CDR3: TGCAGTGCTAGACCCAAAACAGGGAGCGAGGGCTACACCTTC.